These 21 T cell receptor beta chains share one sample of origin, sequenced in a study of OX40 agonist ivuxolimab in advanced cancers. Clones were sequenced by immunoSEQ multiplex PCR, and TCRdb holds only the in-frame ones, with some missing. Among tens of thousands of clones listed, 87% were seen once. Here the sequenced sample was CD4+ or CD8+ T cells sorted from blood, taken in a trial of the OX40 agonist ivuxolimab. Source of these receptors: an adult with an advanced solid tumor such as melanoma, head and neck, liver or kidney cancer.

The rearrangement links TRBV4-1 to TRBJ2-3; 7 positions agree with TRBD2. J gave up 4 bases and V 0 bases, and 7 bases lay outside the gene matches. The CDR3 totals 16 residues. Germline V CDR1 and CDR2: MGHRA, YSYEKL. The CDR3 sequence: CASSQDGGGSADTQYF. Written as DNA, the CDR3 is TGCGCCAGCAGCCAAGATGGAGGCGGGAGTGCAGATACGCAGTATTTT.

The chain combines TRBV30 with TRBJ2-5, with D hard to call. The CDR3 loop spans 12 amino acids. Germline loops: CDR1 GTSNPN, CDR2 SVGIG (reference sequence). The V and J ends lost 4 bases and 5 bases respectively, with 11 bases between them. The CDR3 DNA follows: TGTGCCTGGACTTCAAAAGGGGAGACCCAGTACTTC. The encoded protein is CAWTSKGETQYF. Filled out from reference TRBV30 and TRBJ2-5, the complete variable domain reads SQTIHQWPATLVQPVGSPLSLECTVEGTSNPNLYWYRQAAGRGLQLLFYSVGIGQISSEVPQNLSASRPQDRQFILSSKKLLLSDSGFYLCAWTSKGETQYFGPGTRLLVL.

V gene TRBV7-2 combines with J gene TRBJ2-4, with 8 bases lining up with TRBD1. The CDR3 spans 13 residues. The germline V gene encodes CDR1 SGHTA and CDR2 FQGNSA. V shed 8 bases and J 4 bases; nucleotides not matched to a gene: 4. This CDR3 is CASGGQVKNIQYF. CDR3 DNA sequence: TGTGCCAGCGGGGGACAGGTTAAAAACATTCAGTACTTC.

The gene calls are TRBV5-8 and TRBJ1-3, with D uncertain. The CDR3 has 15 amino acids. CDR1 and CDR2 (germline): SGHTS, YDEGEE. Trimming removed 3 bases at V and 4 bases at J, with 14 bases between. CDR3 loop: CASSYLNTGGNTIYF. CDR3 coding DNA: TGTGCCAGCAGCTACCTTAACACGGGAGGAAACACCATATATTTT. The variable domain in full, completed from reference TRBV5-8 and TRBJ1-3, reads EAGVTQSPTHLIKTRGQQATLRCSPISGHTSVYWYQQALGLGLQFLLWYDEGEERNRGNFPPRFSGRQFPNYSSELNVNALELEDSALYLCASSYLNTGGNTIYFGEGSWLTVV.

The chain is built from TRBV6-1 and TRBJ2-5; D is undetermined. The germline V gene has CDR1 MNHNS and CDR2 SASEGT. V was trimmed by 4 bases and J by 0 bases, leaving 9 bases between them. The CDR3 sequence is 14 residues long. The CDR3 DNA is TGTGCCAGCAGTGTTATGAGCTACCAAGAGACCCAGTACTTC. This sequence encodes CASSVMSYQETQYF.

The genes are TRBV10-3 and TRBJ1-1; no clear D. Germline V gene sequence: CDR1 ENHRY, CDR2 SYGVKD. The CDR3 extends over 12 amino acids. With 8 bases removed from V and 2 bases from J, the gap between germline ends came to 9 bases. Here the CDR3 DNA reads TGTGCCATCCGGAGAGATAACACTGAAGCTTTCTTT. This gives the protein CAIRRDNTEAFF.

The rearrangement links TRBV7-2 to TRBJ2-7; tentatively, D is TRBD2 (5 bases). V gave up 1 base and J gave up 0 bases, with 7 bases separating them. The CDR3 loop spans 14 amino acids. Germline loops: CDR1 SGHTA, CDR2 FQGNSA. The CDR3 coding sequence is TGTGCCAGCAGCTTAGGCGGGCCCTCCTACGAGCAGTACTTC. Its translation is CASSLGGPSYEQYF.

J is TRBJ2-4 and V is TRBV2; D unresolved. This CDR3 has 13 residues. Trimming took 4 bases from V and 0 from J, leaving 4 bases between them. Germline loops: CDR1 SNHLY, CDR2 FYNNEI. CDR3: CASSGVAKNIQYF. The CDR3 DNA follows: TGTGCCAGCAGTGGGGTAGCCAAAAACATTCAGTACTTC.

The chain recombines TRBV5-4 with TRBJ2-7; perhaps TRBD1 as D (5 bases). This CDR3 has 15 residues. Germline V gene data show CDR1 as SGHNT and CDR2 as YYREEE (reference sequence). V lost 4 bases and J lost 3, with 17 bases in between. This CDR3 reads CASSPGRQGIYEQYF. CDR3 nucleotide sequence: TGTGCCAGCAGCCCAGGAAGGCAGGGAATCTACGAGCAGTACTTC.

The rearrangement uses TRBV4-1 and TRBJ1-1; 8 bases agree with TRBD1. The CDR3 has 15 residues. Trimming at V came to 0 bases and at J to 4 bases, leaving 4 bases not matched to a gene. Germline V lookup: CDR1 MGHRA, CDR2 YSYEKL. CDR3 protein: CASSQEPTGATEAFF. CDR3 nucleotides: TGCGCCAGCAGCCAAGAACCGACAGGGGCCACTGAAGCTTTCTTT.

The chain is built from TRBV6-6 and TRBJ2-1; 7 positions match TRBD2. The trim removed 7 bases at V and 12 bases at J, leaving 18 bases unmatched. The CDR3 spans 15 residues. The germline CDR1 and CDR2 sequences are MNHNY and SVGAGI (reference sequence). The CDR3 is CASIQLGGRGLVQFF. For the CDR3, the DNA is TGTGCCAGCATCCAACTGGGGGGGAGGGGACTTGTGCAGTTCTTC.

V gene TRBV28 combines with J gene TRBJ2-2, with 8 bases aligning to TRBD1. V lost 6 bases, J lost 4 bases, and 10 bases stayed unmatched. The V gene's germline CDR1 is MDHEN and CDR2 SYDVKM. CDR3 length: 16 amino acids. CDR3 loop: CASSFIGTGSTGELFF. The CDR3 coding sequence is TGTGCCAGCAGCTTCATAGGGACAGGCAGCACCGGGGAGCTGTTTTTT.

CDR3 residues: CASSQGTGGTYEQYF. CDR3 bases: TGCGCCAGCAGCCAAGGGACAGGGGGCACCTACGAGCAGTACTTC. This chain links TRBV4-1 with TRBJ2-7; 11 bases align to TRBD1. Germline V gives CDR1 MGHRA, CDR2 YSYEKL. J gave up 2 bases and V 1 base, and 1 base lay outside the gene matches. The CDR3 is made up of 15 amino acids.

The chain is built from TRBV5-5 and TRBJ2-3; D is unclear. Trimming took off 2 bases at V and 6 bases at J, with 4 bases between the two ends. CDR3 size: 11 residues. From germline, CDR1 is SGHKS and CDR2 YYEKEE (reference sequence). The chain's CDR3 is CASSFLDTQYF. DNA of the CDR3: TGTGCCAGCAGCTTTCTGGATACGCAGTATTTT.

V usage is TRBV18 and J usage is TRBJ2-1; 11 bases map to TRBD2. The V segment lost 2 bases and the J segment 8 bases; nucleotides outside the gene matches: 11. This CDR3 is built from 17 residues. Germline V gene data show CDR1 as KGHSH and CDR2 as LQKENI. The CDR3 coding sequence is TGTGCCAGCTCACCAATGACGGGGCTAGCGGGAGGCTATGAGCAGTTCTTC. This codes for CASSPMTGLAGGYEQFF.

V is TRBV6-1 and J is TRBJ1-5; D is possibly TRBD1 (5 bases). Trimming cost V 1 base and J 3 bases, with 10 bases left between them. Germline V gives CDR1 MNHNS, CDR2 SASEGT. This CDR3 region has 15 residues. CDR3 sequence reads: CASSEDVGLNQPQHF. CDR3 bases: TGTGCCAGCAGTGAAGACGTGGGGCTCAATCAGCCCCAGCATTTT.

This clone was seen more than once but under ten times. The chain combines TRBV29-1 with TRBJ2-3; 12 bases match TRBD2. This CDR3 contains 17 residues. The J segment lost 0 bases and the V segment lost 5 bases, leaving 9 bases of the junction unmatched. Germline lookup yields CDR1 SQVTM and CDR2 ANQGSEA. The CDR3 here is CSVPGWLAGGSTDTQYF. The CDR3 nucleotides are TGCAGCGTTCCCGGATGGCTAGCGGGAGGGAGCACAGATACGCAGTATTTT.

This clone occurred once. The chain joins TRBV19 to TRBJ2-6; 9 bases line up with TRBD1. CDR1 LNHDA and CDR2 SQIVND come from the germline V gene (reference sequence). This CDR3 comprises 18 residues. J was trimmed by 4 bases and V by 1 base; bases with no gene match: 8. CDR3 residues: CASSIVSGTGSGANVLTF. The CDR3 DNA reads TGTGCCAGTAGTATAGTTTCCGGGACAGGGTCGGGGGCCAACGTCCTGACTTTC.

The chain carries TRBV2 and TRBJ2-3; no definite D call. The CDR3 extends over 15 amino acids. V lost 4 bases and J lost 8, with 19 bases in between. Germline V CDR1 and CDR2: SNHLY, FYNNEI. The CDR3, as DNA: TGTGCCAGCAGTGTAATCCGAAGAGGCGGTGGTACGCAGTATTTT. Amino acids: CASSVIRRGGGTQYF.

The rearrangement uses TRBV9 and TRBJ2-1; 11 nucleotides agree with TRBD2. The CDR3 has 14 residues. The V gene's germline CDR1 is SGDLS and CDR2 YYNGEE. V trimming: 5 bases; J trimming: 10 bases; junction bases outside the gene matches: 8. In DNA form, the CDR3 reads TGTGCCAGCAGTTATGGACTAGCGGGTAGGGAGCAGTTCTTC. Protein: CASSYGLAGREQFF. The variable domain in full, completed from reference TRBV9 and TRBJ2-1, reads DSGVTQTPKHLITATGQRVTLRCSPRSGDLSVYWYQQSLDQGLQFLIQYYNGEERAKGNILERFSAQQFPDLHSELNLSSLELGDSALYFCASSYGLAGREQFFGPGTRLTVL.

The chain employs TRBV18 and TRBJ2-7, with 10 positions matching TRBD2. Germline V CDR1 and CDR2: KGHSH, LQKENI. This CDR3 region has 14 residues. V gave up 5 bases and J gave up 5 bases; unmatched junction bases: 6. CDR3 coding DNA: TGTGCCAGCTCAGCATCTAGCGGGAGCGACGAGCAGTACTTC. Its translation is CASSASSGSDEQYF.